Below, 30 T cell receptor beta chains from the same sample are listed, as sequenced in a study of TIL therapy for anti-PD-1-resistant metastatic lung cancer. Time point reported: pre-treatment sample, taken before nivolumab and TIL therapy. The immunoSEQ assay was v3. Sequencing used immunoSEQ multiplex PCR; TCRdb keeps in-frame clones, though not all of them. This table holds some 60,000 clones, 73% found once. Material: blood, obtained at baseline. These receptors were obtained from a person aged 25-79 years with non-small cell lung cancer.

This clone was detected a few times. The CDR3 sequence: CASSVQGQNTEAFF. The CDR3, as DNA: TGTGCCAGCAGCGTCCAGGGCCAGAACACTGAAGCTTTCTTT. The rearrangement uses TRBV2 and TRBJ1-1; D is possibly TRBD1 (5 bases). Germline values: CDR1 SNHLY, CDR2 FYNNEI. Trimming took off 6 bases at V and 1 base at J, with 12 bases between the two ends. The CDR3 is 14 amino acids.

This clone was counted a few times. This sequence joins TRBV7-2 and TRBJ1-6; a weak D match, TRBD1 (5 bases). The CDR3 has 14 amino acids. Trimming left V 1 base short and J 8 bases short, with 9 bases between. Germline CDR1 and CDR2: SGHTA and FQGNSA. In nucleotides, the CDR3 is TGTGCCAGCAGCTTAGGGGGGTGGGATTCACCCCTCCACTTT. Its translation: CASSLGGWDSPLHF.

V usage is TRBV5-4 and J usage is TRBJ2-2; D remains ambiguous. The germline V gene encodes CDR1 SGHNT and CDR2 YYREEE (reference sequence). V was clipped by 7 bases and J by 6 bases, with 16 bases between them. CDR3 length equals 14 residues. The CDR3 reads CASQLDGPPGELFF. The CDR3 nucleotides read TGTGCCAGCCAATTAGACGGACCACCCGGGGAGCTGTTTTTT.

The V and J genes are TRBV30 and TRBJ2-7, with a possible D match to TRBD2 (5 bases). Trimming took off 3 bases at V and 3 bases at J, with 6 bases between the two ends. Germline V gives CDR1 GTSNPN, CDR2 SVGIG (reference sequence). CDR3 length equals 11 residues. CDR3: CAWSGIYEQYF. CDR3 bases: TGTGCCTGGAGCGGGATCTACGAGCAGTACTTC.

This rearrangement joins TRBV5-1 to TRBJ2-5; D ambiguous. The length of the CDR3 is 15 residues. Germline lookup yields CDR1 SGHRS and CDR2 YFSETQ. Between the trimmed V and J ends, which lost 0 bases and 2 bases, there was a span of 11 bases. The CDR3 DNA follows: TGCGCCAGCAGCTTGGCCTGGCAGCCTCAAGAGACCCAGTACTTC. As protein: CASSLAWQPQETQYF.

V is TRBV6-5 and J is TRBJ2-5, with D maybe TRBD1 (6 bases). V was pared by 2 bases and J by 12 bases, with 19 bases between. The CDR3 runs 14 residues. Germline loops: CDR1 MNHEY, CDR2 SVGAGI. Here the CDR3 DNA reads TGTGCCAGCAGTTACCCGAACAGGGCCGGGAAGAAGTACTTC. Translation: CASSYPNRAGKKYF.

The gene calls are TRBV4-2 and TRBJ1-4, with 7 nucleotides matching TRBD1. Germline CDR1 and CDR2: LGHNA and YNFKEQ. V shed 6 bases and J 4 bases; nucleotides not matched to a gene: 5. The length of the CDR3 is 14 residues. The chain's CDR3 is CASSPGQLNEKLFF. As DNA, the CDR3 is TGTGCCAGCAGTCCGGGACAGCTTAATGAAAAACTGTTTTTT.

The chain has TRBV6-1 and TRBJ2-7; weak D call: TRBD2 (5 bases). The CDR3 has 15 amino acids. V was pared by 7 bases and J by 2 bases, with 18 bases between. Germline V CDR1 and CDR2: MNHNS, SASEGT. This CDR3 is CASMERASGAYEQYF. The CDR3 DNA reads as TGTGCCAGCATGGAGAGGGCGAGCGGAGCCTACGAGCAGTACTTC.

This clone was observed a handful of times. V is TRBV2 and J is TRBJ2-7, with D perhaps TRBD1 (6 bases). Trimming pared 2 bases from V and 5 bases from J, leaving 19 bases between. Germline V gene sequence: CDR1 SNHLY, CDR2 FYNNEI. The CDR3 has 16 residues. This CDR3 is CASSEQGRGGGHEQYF. DNA of the CDR3: TGTGCCAGCAGTGAACAGGGCAGGGGCGGTGGCCACGAGCAGTACTTC.

The chain has TRBV5-1 and TRBJ2-3; tentatively, D is TRBD2 (5 bases). The V and J ends lost 7 bases and 0 bases respectively, with 12 bases between them. The CDR3 is 14 amino acids. In germline, CDR1 is SGHRS, CDR2 YFSETQ. CDR3 sequence reads: CASADPGSTDTQYF. CDR3 sequence (DNA): TGCGCCAGCGCCGACCCGGGAAGCACAGATACGCAGTATTTT.

The chain carries TRBV4-2 and TRBJ2-2, with TRBD2 matching 15 bases. Per germline, CDR1 LGHNA and CDR2 YNFKEQ. The CDR3 totals 16 residues. J gave up 14 bases and V 2 bases, and 9 bases lay outside the gene matches. The CDR3 loop reads CASSQFMGLAGGLLFF. The CDR3 bases are TGTGCCAGCAGCCAATTCATGGGACTAGCGGGAGGACTCCTGTTTTTT.

The V and J genes are TRBV21-1 and TRBJ1-5; the D call TRBD1 from the table was never checked on the DNA. TRBV21-1 constitutes a pseudogene. The CDR3 runs to 16 residues. The DNA of the CDR3 is TGTGCCAGCAGCCCGGGACAGCCGATCCACAATCAGCCCCAGCATTTT. Residues: CASSPGQPIHNQPQHF.

This chain joins TRBV7-9 and TRBJ1-4; D remains unclear. V lost 5 bases and J 8 bases, leaving 21 bases between the germline ends. Per germline, CDR1 SEHNR and CDR2 FQNEAQ (reference sequence). The CDR3 is made up of 16 amino acids. DNA for the CDR3: TGTGCCAGCAGCCCCACCGGGCGAGAAGGGATAGAAAAACTGTTTTTT. Its translation: CASSPTGREGIEKLFF.

The chain combines TRBV25-1 with TRBJ2-7, with no clear D. Germline CDR1 MGHDK, CDR2 SYGVNS. The CDR3 length is 13 residues. V lost 2 bases and J 3 bases, leaving 8 bases between the germline ends. CDR3 in amino acids: CASSEENSYEQYF. The CDR3 DNA is TGTGCCAGCAGTGAAGAAAACAGCTACGAGCAGTACTTC.

The chain has TRBV30 and TRBJ1-5; 9 nucleotides match TRBD1. Germline V CDR1 and CDR2: GTSNPN, SVGIG (reference sequence). J was trimmed by 6 bases and V by 5 bases; bases with no gene match: 5. The CDR3 is 13 amino acids. The CDR3 DNA is TGTGCCTGGGGAGGGACAGGGAGTCAGCCCCAGCATTTT. It is translated as CAWGGTGSQPQHF.

This chain connects TRBV10-1 to TRBJ1-6; 10 bases match TRBD1. The CDR3 runs to 17 residues. Looked up from germline, CDR1 is WNHNN and CDR2 is SYGVQD (reference sequence). The ends lost 7 bases at V and 3 bases at J; junction bases unmatched: 9. The CDR3 nucleotides are TGCGCCAGCACCCCGGGACAGGGGCCCCTCTATAATTCACCCCTCCACTTT. It is translated as CASTPGQGPLYNSPLHF.

Only a few counts were recorded for this clone. The gene calls are TRBV7-2 and TRBJ2-1; TRBD2 agrees at 13 bases. Trimming cost V 2 bases and J 8 bases; bases outside gene matches: 3. Germline V gives CDR1 SGHTA, CDR2 FQGNSA. This CDR3 is 15 amino acids long. In DNA, the CDR3 is TGTGCCAGCAGCTTAATCGGACTAGCGGGAGATGAGCAGTTCTTC. This sequence encodes CASSLIGLAGDEQFF.

This clone was detected once. This sequence joins TRBV15 and TRBJ2-5; D gene uncertain. This CDR3 region has 12 residues. The V and J ends lost 0 bases and 5 bases respectively, with 4 bases between them. Germline lookup yields CDR1 LNHNV and CDR2 YYDKDF (reference sequence). For the CDR3, the DNA is TGTGCCACCAGCAGAGATCTGGAGACCCAGTACTTC. This encodes CATSRDLETQYF.

The chain recombines TRBV7-2 with TRBJ1-4, with a weak D call TRBD1 (5 bases). Germline V lookup: CDR1 SGHTA, CDR2 FQGNSA. V dropped 1 base and J dropped 0 bases, with 9 bases sitting between them. CDR3 length: 16 residues. The CDR3 region is CASSLVGGTTNEKLFF. The DNA for the CDR3 is TGTGCCAGCAGCTTAGTGGGGGGGACAACTAATGAAAAACTGTTTTTT.

CDR3 amino acids: CASRASGGGEQFF. In DNA form, the CDR3 reads TGTGCCAGCAGAGCTAGCGGGGGAGGTGAGCAGTTCTTC. The V and J genes are TRBV25-1 and TRBJ2-1; 10 bases fit TRBD2. The ends lost 6 bases at V and 9 bases at J; junction bases unmatched: 5. This CDR3 is 13 amino acids long. Germline assignment: CDR1 MGHDK and CDR2 SYGVNS.

V usage is TRBV5-4 and J usage is TRBJ2-2; 11 positions match TRBD2. Germline-derived CDR1 and CDR2 are SGHNT and YYREEE (reference sequence). Germline trimming cut 4 bases from V and 2 bases from J; bases unmatched to any gene: 4. CDR3 length: 16 amino acids. Here the CDR3 reads CASSPSGRINTGELFF. CDR3 nucleotide sequence: TGTGCCAGCAGCCCTAGCGGGAGGATAAACACCGGGGAGCTGTTTTTT. The entire variable domain, with the rest obtained from reference TRBV5-4 and TRBJ2-2, is as follows: ETGVTQSPTHLIKTRGQQVTLRCSSQSGHNTVSWYQQALGQGPQFIFQYYREEENGRGNFPPRFSGLQFPNYSSELNVNALELDDSALYLCASSPSGRINTGELFFGEGSRLTVL.

The V gene is TRBV11-3, the J gene TRBJ2-1; 11 nucleotides match TRBD2. V shed 0 bases, J shed 10 bases, and the junction held 5 bases outside the gene matches. Germline V gene sequence: CDR1 SGHNT, CDR2 YENEEA. This CDR3 has 15 residues. CDR3 DNA sequence: TGTGCCAGCAGCTTAGAGTCGACTAGCGGGGCAGAGCAGTTCTTC. The encoded protein is CASSLESTSGAEQFF.

This clone was seen only a few times. The CDR3 DNA reads TGCGCCAGCAATCCCGGGGGACCGAACTATGGCTACACCTTC. Residues: CASNPGGPNYGYTF. The chain is built from TRBV5-1 and TRBJ1-2; a weak D match, TRBD1 (5 bases). V shed 6 bases and J shed 2 bases, with 14 bases lying between them. The germline V gene encodes CDR1 SGHRS and CDR2 YFSETQ. The CDR3 sequence is 14 residues long.

This chain joins TRBV19 and TRBJ2-1; 9 bases are a match to TRBD1. Germline lookup yields CDR1 LNHDA and CDR2 SQIVND (reference sequence). The CDR3 loop spans 16 amino acids. V dropped 1 base and J dropped 4; count of bases not matched to a gene: 5. In nucleotides, the CDR3 is TGTGCCAGTAGTATAGCAGGGACAGGGCGATACAATGAGCAGTTCTTC. It codes for CASSIAGTGRYNEQFF.

The chain has TRBV5-1 and TRBJ2-3; the match to TRBD1 covers 8 bases. Losses at the gene ends were 2 bases for V and 2 bases for J; bases not matched to a gene: 4. Germline-derived CDR1 and CDR2 are SGHRS and YFSETQ. The CDR3 has 15 residues. The CDR3 reads CASSFQDRATDTQYF. The CDR3 DNA follows: TGCGCCAGCAGCTTCCAGGACAGGGCCACAGATACGCAGTATTTT.

The genes are TRBV28 and TRBJ2-1, with a weak D call TRBD2 (6 bases). The ends were cut back, 7 bases at V and 0 bases at J, with 10 bases in the middle. The CDR3 runs to 14 residues. Germline CDR1 MDHEN, CDR2 SYDVKM. CDR3 in DNA: TGTGCCAGCAAATTTAGCGGCTCCTACAATGAGCAGTTCTTC. Residues: CASKFSGSYNEQFF.

This clone occurred a few times. The chain joins TRBV9 to TRBJ2-7; 7 nucleotides agree with TRBD1. This CDR3 spans 12 amino acids. The ends lost 4 bases at V and 6 bases at J; junction bases unmatched: 4. CDR1 is SGDLS and CDR2 is YYNGEE in the germline V gene. The CDR3 region is CASSSTGAEQYF. CDR3 DNA: TGTGCCAGCAGCAGCACAGGGGCCGAGCAGTACTTC.

The CDR3 here is CASSPGGGQDTGELFF. The CDR3 DNA reads as TGTGCCAGCAGCCCCGGTGGAGGACAGGACACCGGGGAGCTGTTTTTT. The chain uses TRBV7-2 and TRBJ2-2; TRBD1 aligns across 7 bases. The CDR3 is 16 residues long. Germline values: CDR1 SGHTA, CDR2 FQGNSA. V gave up 5 bases and J gave up 3 bases; unmatched junction bases: 9.

This sequence joins TRBV10-2 and TRBJ2-7; 11 bases are a match to TRBD2. V lost 6 bases to trimming and J lost 2 bases; unmatched junction nucleotides: 0. This CDR3 has 13 amino acids. Germline CDR1 reads WSHSY; CDR2 reads SAAADI. The CDR3 here is CASRTSGTYEQYF. The CDR3 nucleotides read TGCGCCAGCAGGACTAGCGGGACCTACGAGCAGTACTTC.

The rearrangement joins TRBV19 to TRBJ1-1; the D is unclear. The CDR3 spans 16 residues. Between the trimmed V and J ends, which lost 3 bases and 0 bases, there was a span of 14 bases. The germline V gene encodes CDR1 LNHDA and CDR2 SQIVND (reference sequence). CDR3 DNA sequence: TGTGCCAGTAGTATGGGTGGAGGACTCCTGAACACTGAAGCTTTCTTT. Its protein product is CASSMGGGLLNTEAFF.